This TCR beta chain was found in a study of T-cell reconstitution after alpha-beta-depleted transplantation in children. The study, taken as a whole, reports: Where alpha-beta T cells came from about two months after transplant was reportedly several hundred expanded graft clones. It was newly produced T cells that mostly accounted for T-cell counts and diversity one year after transplant. The origin of high day-60 TCRbeta diversity in some patients lay in surviving recipient T cells and thymic progenitors.

This clonotype came up many times. Its antigen is not identified. Germline values: CDR1 SGHRS, CDR2 YFSETQ. V was trimmed by 2 bases and J by 7 bases, leaving 21 bases between them. This CDR3 spans 16 amino acids. The TCRbeta library incorporated unique molecular identifiers. TCRdb re-called the PCR reads through MiXCR, storing one row per CDR3 protein. The sample lists more than 400,000 distinct CDR3 sequences; roughly two fifths were seen once. The V and J genes are TRBV5-1 and TRBJ2-5; perhaps D is TRBD1 or TRBD2 (5 bases each). Material: PBMCs, obtained before TCRalphabeta/CD19-depleted stem cell transplant. This clonotype was obtained from a girl between 2 and 10 years old with aplastic anemia, due to receive a stem cell transplant. The DNA for the CDR3 is TGCGCCAGCAGCTTCAACCGGCAGGGACCCTTTGGGACCCAGTACTTC. Its protein is CASSFNRQGPFGTQYF.